This TCR beta chain was profiled in a study of cytomegalovirus exposure and HLA in healthy donors. Findings and limits, study-wide: Under in vitro conditions, three CMV-associated chains were confirmed as specific for CMV antigens. Subsequent analysis found a tendency for first-cohort TCR clusters to co-occur within the 95 to 150 validation repertoires.

The germline CDR1 and CDR2 sequences are SGHAT and FQNNGV. The V segment lost 1 base and the J segment 2 bases; nucleotides outside the gene matches: 14. CDR3 length equals 18 residues. About this clone: Its antigen is unknown.

Only in-frame clones appear in the TCRdb table, and some are missing; sequencing was by immunoSEQ multiplex PCR. The data contain some 120,000 clones, 85% to 90% of them singletons. The chain is built from TRBV11-2 and TRBJ2-7; 7 nucleotides align to TRBD2. The receptor's source is a woman aged 18-35 years in good health and CMV-seronegative. Sequenced input: PBMCs. CDR3 protein: CASSLVFRRLAETYEQYF. The CDR3 DNA reads TGTGCCAGCAGCTTAGTCTTCAGAAGACTAGCTGAAACCTACGAGCAGTACTTC.